These T cell receptor beta chains were read from a single sample in a study of beta chain features in type 1 diabetes. Sequencing was performed with immunoSEQ multiplex PCR; in TCRdb, only in-frame clones are kept and a portion is missing. The table has 300,000 to 400,000 clones, around an eighth seen once; the top ten hold 0.015%. The material sequenced was naive CD4+ T cells from blood. These receptors came from a woman between 18 and 29 years old with type 1 diabetes. CDR3s include the opening cysteine and the closing phenylalanine or tryptophan. A D gene is named only where the DNA matches it firmly. Size tells how often a clone was seen (once, few, many) or the class of an expanded clone, and some rows leave it out.

TRBJ2-6,-,16,TRBV4-2,-,TGTGCCAGCAGCCAAGAACGGGGTCCTGGGGCCAACGTCCTGACTTTC,CASSQERGPGANVLTF
TRBJ2-7,-,14,TRBV19,-,TGTGCCAGTAGTACACCGGGACTGTCCTACGAGCAGTACTTC,CASSTPGLSYEQYF
TRBJ2-4,-,14,TRBV19,TRBD1,TGTGCCAGTAGCAAACAGGGGATGGGAAACATTCAGTACTTC,CASSKQGMGNIQYF
TRBJ2-1,many,14,TRBV30,-,TGTGCCTGGAGTGAGGCTAGCGAGTACAATGAGCAGTTCTTC,CAWSEASEYNEQFF
TRBJ2-5,many,13,TRBV7-2,-,TGTGCCAGCAGCAACGAGGCACGGGAGACCCAGTACTTC,CASSNEARETQYF
TRBJ2-7,few,14,TRBV6-5,TRBD1,TGTGCCAGCAGTTACTCGGACAGGGCCTACGAGCAGTACTTC,CASSYSDRAYEQYF
TRBJ2-1,-,16,TRBV7-2,-,TGTGCCAGCAGCTCGTGGGGGGACAGCTCCTACAATGAGCAGTTCTTC,CASSSWGDSSYNEQFF
TRBJ2-1,few,16,TRBV19,TRBD2,TGTGCCAGTAGTATAAATAGCGGGCTTCCCTACAATGAGCAGTTCTTC,CASSINSGLPYNEQFF
TRBJ2-2,-,16,TRBV18,-,TGTGCCAGCTCACTGGCCGGGACAACGAACACCGGGGAGCTGTTTTTT,CASSLAGTTNTGELFF
TRBJ2-7,few,13,TRBV30,TRBD1,TGTGCCTGGAGTCCGGACAGGGGGAGCGAGCAGTACTTC,CAWSPDRGSEQYF
TRBJ2-5,few,14,TRBV5-1,TRBD1,TGCGCCAGCACCTTGGGACAGAACCAAGAGACCCAGTACTTC,CASTLGQNQETQYF
TRBJ2-1,-,18,TRBV5-1,TRBD1,TGCGCCAGCAGCCCCCGGGACAGGGGGCAGAGCACCTACAATGAGCAGTTCTTC,CASSPRDRGQSTYNEQFF
TRBJ1-1,-,15,TRBV7-2,-,TGTGCCAGCAGCTTAGGATCGAGGGCGAACACTGAAGCTTTCTTT,CASSLGSRANTEAFF
TRBJ2-4,few,15,TRBV5-1,TRBD1,TGCGCCAGCAGCCTCAACAGGGGGTCGGCGGACATTCAGTACTTC,CASSLNRGSADIQYF
TRBJ1-4,few,14,TRBV25-1,-,TGTGCCAGCAGTGCGCCAGGATTGAATGAAAAACTGTTTTTT,CASSAPGLNEKLFF
TRBJ2-3,-,14,TRBV5-1,-,TGCGCCAGCAGCTTGGCCAGGGGAGCAGATACGCAGTATTTT,CASSLARGADTQYF
TRBJ2-3,few,12,TRBV7-2,-,TGTGCCAGCAGCCTTTTCGGGGATACGCAGTATTTT,CASSLFGDTQYF
TRBJ2-3,-,16,TRBV7-3,-,TGTGCCAGCAGCTCCCGACAGCCGATGAGCACAGATACGCAGTATTTT,CASSSRQPMSTDTQYF